Listed below are T cell receptor beta chains from one sample, sequenced in a study of blood T cells in healthy people across ages. TCRdb ran MiXCR on the 5' RACE reads and lists one entry per CDR3 protein. There are 1.5 million to 1.9 million distinct CDR3 sequences in the sample; approximately 43% occur only once, and more than 4% lies in the top ten. Sequencing used blood. All receptors derive from a woman between 18 and 30 years old in good health. The conserved cysteine and the conserved F or W are not part of the CDR3 here. A D gene is named only where the DNA matches it firmly.

j_gene: TRBJ2-2
d_gene: TRBD1
v_gene: TRBV4-3
CDR3aa: ASSQDRGQEPNTGELF

j_gene: TRBJ1-1
d_gene: TRBD1
v_gene: TRBV28
CDR3aa: ASSFHDRVSPEAF

j_gene: TRBJ2-2
d_gene: NA
v_gene: TRBV20-1
CDR3aa: SASGRKTTGELF

j_gene: TRBJ1-2
d_gene: NA
v_gene: TRBV12-3/TRBV12-4
CDR3aa: ASSFGWGKNGYT

j_gene: TRBJ2-5
d_gene: NA
v_gene: TRBV29-1
CDR3aa: SVAGVLQETQY

j_gene: TRBJ1-4
d_gene: NA
v_gene: TRBV5-5
CDR3aa: ASSLRSGLAELF

j_gene: TRBJ2-3
d_gene: NA
v_gene: TRBV20-1
CDR3aa: SARDWSTDTQY

j_gene: TRBJ2-7
d_gene: NA
v_gene: TRBV4-1
CDR3aa: ASSQVSWAEQY

j_gene: TRBJ2-1
d_gene: NA
v_gene: TRBV6-5
CDR3aa: ATRRESMVDEQF

j_gene: TRBJ1-2
d_gene: NA
v_gene: TRBV25-1
CDR3aa: ASSRGHYGYT

j_gene: TRBJ2-1
d_gene: TRBD2
v_gene: TRBV25-1
CDR3aa: ASSAASGMPSNEQF

j_gene: TRBJ1-2
d_gene: NA
v_gene: TRBV29-1
CDR3aa: SVDKEPRGKWGYT

j_gene: TRBJ2-7
d_gene: NA
v_gene: TRBV9
CDR3aa: ASSEVKY

j_gene: TRBJ1-2
d_gene: TRBD1
v_gene: TRBV5-5
CDR3aa: ASSRTGVGGYGYT

j_gene: TRBJ1-2
d_gene: NA
v_gene: TRBV10-3
CDR3aa: AISDPGLAVYGYT

j_gene: NA
d_gene: NA
v_gene: TRBV28
CDR3aa: ASSLMAGPHEQY

j_gene: TRBJ2-3
d_gene: TRBD2
v_gene: TRBV25-1
CDR3aa: ASSEYTSGLRTDTQY

j_gene: TRBJ2-1
d_gene: TRBD1
v_gene: TRBV9
CDR3aa: ASSDGQGPYGEQF

j_gene: TRBJ1-5
d_gene: NA
v_gene: TRBV5-1
CDR3aa: ASSLGGRVDQPQH

j_gene: TRBJ2-5
d_gene: NA
v_gene: TRBV18
CDR3aa: ASSITRDQETQY

j_gene: TRBJ2-1
d_gene: TRBD2
v_gene: TRBV20-1
CDR3aa: SARDQTSGGNEQF

j_gene: TRBJ1-1
d_gene: NA
v_gene: TRBV6-2/TRBV6-3
CDR3aa: ASSYSRQGEIEAF

j_gene: TRBJ2-5
d_gene: TRBD1
v_gene: TRBV7-8
CDR3aa: ASSPSGQGDQETQY

j_gene: TRBJ1-5
d_gene: NA
v_gene: TRBV7-9
CDR3aa: ASSIGDQPQH

j_gene: TRBJ2-7
d_gene: TRBD2
v_gene: TRBV28
CDR3aa: ASSSPLGTSGTYEQY

j_gene: TRBJ2-7
d_gene: TRBD2
v_gene: TRBV3-1
CDR3aa: ASRGTSGEYEQY

j_gene: TRBJ2-3
d_gene: TRBD1
v_gene: TRBV9
CDR3aa: ASKGATSTDTQY

j_gene: TRBJ1-2
d_gene: NA
v_gene: TRBV28
CDR3aa: ASIEGSRNYGYT

j_gene: TRBJ1-2
d_gene: NA
v_gene: TRBV2
CDR3aa: ASSGTEGYGYT

j_gene: TRBJ2-3
d_gene: TRBD1
v_gene: TRBV29-1
CDR3aa: SAGTGGWDTQY

j_gene: TRBJ2-7
d_gene: NA
v_gene: TRBV20-1
CDR3aa: SARLDSSYEQY

j_gene: TRBJ2-3
d_gene: NA
v_gene: TRBV6-5
CDR3aa: ASSYGGGSGTDTQY

j_gene: TRBJ2-5
d_gene: NA
v_gene: TRBV7-2
CDR3aa: ASSSAGIHLETQY

j_gene: TRBJ2-4
d_gene: NA
v_gene: TRBV4-2
CDR3aa: ASSQDPGLDRRGIQY

j_gene: TRBJ1-2
d_gene: TRBD1
v_gene: TRBV7-9
CDR3aa: ASRRPGTGAGYT

j_gene: TRBJ1-2
d_gene: TRBD1
v_gene: TRBV12-3/TRBV12-4
CDR3aa: ASRQGTGNGYT

j_gene: TRBJ2-1
d_gene: TRBD2
v_gene: TRBV27
CDR3aa: ASSSLAGGPANEQF

j_gene: TRBJ1-1
d_gene: NA
v_gene: TRBV20-1
CDR3aa: SARGAGLYTEAF

j_gene: TRBJ1-3
d_gene: NA
v_gene: TRBV6-6
CDR3aa: ASSSRSAGNTIY

j_gene: TRBJ2-1
d_gene: NA
v_gene: TRBV9
CDR3aa: ASSITGHNEQF

j_gene: TRBJ2-1
d_gene: NA
v_gene: TRBV27
CDR3aa: ASSSGVAAYNEQF

j_gene: TRBJ2-3
d_gene: NA
v_gene: TRBV9
CDR3aa: ASSEAPFTDTQY

j_gene: TRBJ2-7
d_gene: NA
v_gene: TRBV7-2
CDR3aa: ASSETVSYNEQY

j_gene: TRBJ2-7
d_gene: NA
v_gene: TRBV27
CDR3aa: ASSPFEGDTTYEQY

j_gene: TRBJ2-7
d_gene: NA
v_gene: TRBV11-2
CDR3aa: ASSYNYGANYEQY

j_gene: TRBJ2-3
d_gene: NA
v_gene: TRBV25-1
CDR3aa: ASSERGFGTDTQY

j_gene: TRBJ2-1
d_gene: TRBD2
v_gene: TRBV20-1
CDR3aa: SARALAGQSYNEQF

j_gene: TRBJ2-1
d_gene: TRBD2
v_gene: TRBV4-2
CDR3aa: ASSPYPGLADYNEQF

j_gene: TRBJ1-5
d_gene: TRBD1
v_gene: TRBV6-5
CDR3aa: ASRRTGGVNQPQH

j_gene: TRBJ1-2
d_gene: NA
v_gene: TRBV27
CDR3aa: ASSGGTGYSYGYT

j_gene: TRBJ1-3
d_gene: TRBD1
v_gene: TRBV13
CDR3aa: ASSSSIGTGSGNTIY